The present entry profiles one TCR beta chain with its context. The antigen remains unidentified. Distinct nucleotide sequences in the sample also encode this CDR3. Trimming cost V 3 bases and J 2 bases, with 10 bases left between them. The germline gives CDR1 LNHDA, CDR2 SQIVND (reference sequence). The CDR3 sequence is 15 residues long. These data come from a study of OX40 agonist ivuxolimab in advanced cancers. On the study more broadly: Each dose-escalation patient presented with hepatocellular carcinoma, melanoma, renal cell or head and neck cancer. Study outcomes and limitations: CD4+ and CD8+ T cells in blood underwent clonal expansion by week 6 at 0.1 to 3.0 mg/kg.

Sequencing used immunoSEQ multiplex PCR; TCRdb keeps in-frame clones, though not all of them. The table shows some 15,000 clones, with about 80% occurring only once. The sample consisted of CD4+ or CD8+ T cells sorted from blood, taken in a trial of the OX40 agonist ivuxolimab. This clonotype was obtained from an adult with an advanced solid tumor such as melanoma, head and neck, liver or kidney cancer. The chain is built from TRBV19 and TRBJ2-2; perhaps D is TRBD1 or TRBD2 (5 bases each). The CDR3 DNA is TGTGCCAGTAGTATCACTGGGGGAAACACCGGGGAGCTGTTTTTT. This gives the protein CASSITGGNTGELFF.